This TCR beta chain appears in the sequencing data of a study of blood T cell repertoires in COVID-19. Study-wide context: COVID-19 samples from acute and convalescent phases originated in the United States, Italy and Spain. In each case, the material was cDNA or gDNA derived from T cells, B-cell-depleted T cells, or PBMCs.

Germline loops: CDR1 MDHEN, CDR2 SYDVKM. Trimming pared 6 bases from V and 2 bases from J, leaving 14 bases between. The CDR3 has 15 amino acids. Original data processing: Counts of nucleated cells, estimated from reference gene primer amplification, were obtained. The table came from immunoSEQ multiplex PCR; TCRdb's copy has only in-frame clones and leaves some out. The V and J calls and the clone size are those of that table, but D and trimming were determined from the DNA. This table has about 240,000 clones, roughly 77% appearing once. The J gene is TRBJ1-3, the V gene TRBV28; no firm D call. The material sequenced was peripheral blood. This receptor was obtained from a woman of 80 years or more with acute or convalescent COVID-19. The CDR3 is CASSLKLSAGNTIYF. The CDR3 DNA follows: TGTGCCAGCAGCCTAAAACTGTCCGCTGGAAACACCATATATTTT.